This T cell receptor (beta chain) was retrieved from a study of T-cell memory formation after mild COVID-19 (TCRdb year 2021). Study-wide context: Most TCR sequence clusters were specific to one of the two donors. The cohort comprised two young, previously healthy adult volunteers, one female and one male. In a couple of donors, T-cell clones that expanded and contracted after mild COVID-19 were followed by sequencing TCRalpha and TCRbeta repertoires longitudinally. Overall study results and their limits: Balanced CD4/CD8 phenotypes were observed for clones contracting from day 15 to 85, whereas a bias towards CD4+ was observed for a second wave of clones expanding from day 15 to 37. SARS-CoV-2 specificity was not confirmed for the second-wave clones peaking on day 37. Contracting CD4+ clones turned up mainly in the CM and EM memory subsets, whereas EMRA was where CD8+ clones were enriched. Only two mild cases were covered by the study, and larger cohorts that include severe cases with pre-infection samples were considered necessary. Some responding clones were found in pre-infection memory, which suggests that pre-existing cross-reactive memory T cells took part in the SARS-CoV-2 response.

The sequencer listed for this sample is Illumina NovaSeq 6000. cDNA libraries for TCRalpha and TCRbeta were prepared by 5'RACE using constant-segment primers, with sample barcodes and unique molecular identifiers added. RNA was extracted from every sample with Trizol reagent. Library amplification was performed in two PCR steps, and a second sample barcode and Illumina TruSeq adapters were introduced in the second step. Sequencing of the libraries was done on an Illumina NovaSeq, producing 2 x 150 bp paired-end reads. The authors processed their data as follows. The reads were demultiplexed and collapsed into UMI-guided consensus sequences using migec v1.2.7. Using mixcr v2.1.11, the UMI consensuses were aligned to TRA and TRB V and J templates and assembled into clonotypes. Clonotypes were classified as expanded or contracted when called significant by both edgeR and NoisET, with noise models trained on biological replicates. edgeR calls used a false discovery rate-adjusted p below 0.01 and a log2 fold-change threshold of 1. PCA with hierarchical clustering of max-normalized trajectories of the 1000 most abundant clonotypes was used as exploratory dynamics analysis. The CD4 or CD8 phenotype of responding clones was assigned using the separately sequenced CD4+ and CD8+ repertoires. Clones were called with MiXCR by TCRdb after fastp trimmed the public reads at Q25, and only in-frame beta chains were retained. Duplicate CDR3 protein sequences are folded into a single record with the most common DNA and genes. These V and J calls originate from TCRdb's pipeline instead of the authors' own analysis. Within this sample are about 400,000 distinct CDR3 sequences, with 20% to 25% of them counted one time only. Around 13% of the sample goes to the ten largest clones.

V drops 4 bases and J drops 9 bases, leaving 14 bases in between. CDR1 and CDR2 are read off the germline V gene as SGHRS and YFSETQ. Measured from the cysteine to the phenylalanine, the CDR3 is 13 residues long. Of the read, only the CDR3 DNA is kept; its 39 bases are in frame from base 1. With regard to this clonotype: Its antigen is still unknown. No much larger clonotype is one base removed from it; base qualities were not supplied.

Ficoll-Paque density gradient centrifugation was the method used to isolate PBMCs. The sample was PBMCs or a T cell subset sorted from them (not recorded which). The V gene is TRBV5-1 and the J gene is TRBJ2-1, with the D segment possibly TRBD1 or TRBD2, each aligning over 6 bases. This TCR derives from an adult woman who had mild COVID-19 (a few samples of this study predate the infection). The sample titles of this study are shuffled in the database, so cell type and time point are left out; the donor was told from shared clones. The DNA sequence is TGCGCCAGCAGCGTGGGGGGACAACCTGAGCAGTTCTTC. This is translated as CASSVGGQPEQFF.